The entry below gives a single T cell receptor (beta chain) sequence along with its context. The data derive from a study of T cell changes during pregnancy in multiple sclerosis. The V segment lost 3 bases and the J segment 5 bases; nucleotides outside the gene matches: 6. Germline-derived CDR1 and CDR2 are MGHDK and SYGVNS. The CDR3 is 14 amino acids. Profiled with immunoSEQ multiplex PCR; TCRdb holds only in-frame clones, not every one. This repertoire shows 45,000 to 50,000 clones, 94% found once; its top ten account for about 5.5%. This receptor was identified in a female donor with multiple sclerosis, enrolled in a pregnancy study. V is TRBV25-1 and J is TRBJ2-7; 8 nucleotides align to TRBD1. Here the sequenced sample was CD8+ T cells from peripheral blood mononuclear cells, taken before pregnancy. The CDR3 loop is CASSDLDRGDEQYF. The CDR3 DNA sequence: TGTGCCAGCAGTGATTTAGACAGGGGCGACGAGCAGTACTTC.